This is a list of T cell receptor beta chains from one sample in a study of blood T cell repertoires in COVID-19. The assay was immunoSEQ multiplex PCR, and TCRdb's table has in-frame clones only and misses some. This sample has roughly 150,000 clones, with more than 70% found just once. Sample: peripheral blood. The receptors come from a man in his 60s with acute or convalescent COVID-19. Each CDR3 is given with its conserved first and last residue. D genes are given only for firm matches. The size of a clone is reported for some rows only, either as once, few or many, or as a class for expanded clones.

V	J	size	D	CDR3	DNA
TRBV24-1	TRBJ2-2	-	TRBD1	CATMGQGSSGELFF	TGTGCCACCATGGGACAGGGGTCGTCCGGGGAGCTGTTTTTT
TRBV9	TRBJ2-3	-	TRBD1	CASSRLDRARSDTQYF	TGTGCCAGCAGCCGATTGGACAGGGCCCGGTCAGATACGCAGTATTTT
TRBV5-1	TRBJ1-5	once	TRBD1	CASSLGDRGNQPQHF	TGCGCCAGCAGCTTGGGTGACAGGGGCAATCAGCCCCAGCATTTT
TRBV19	TRBJ2-4	-	TRBD2	CASRPLASEAKNIQYF	TGTGCCAGTAGACCACTAGCGAGCGAAGCCAAAAACATTCAGTACTTC
TRBV23-1	TRBJ2-7	-	TRBD1	CASSHYITDRPAYEQYF	TGCGCCAGCAGTCATTACATAACGGACAGGCCAGCCTACGAGCAGTACTTC
TRBV7-9	TRBJ1-5	-	TRBD1	CASSLSRDRSNQPQHF	TGTGCCAGCAGCTTAAGCAGGGACAGGAGCAATCAGCCCCAGCATTTT
TRBV12-3/TRBV12-4	TRBJ2-5	-	TRBD2	CASSRTSQETQYF	TGTGCCAGCAGTCGGACTAGCCAAGAGACCCAGTACTTC
TRBV30	TRBJ1-3	-	-	CAWSSGSTIYF	TGTGCCTGGAGCAGCGGTAGCACCATATATTTT
TRBV24-1	TRBJ1-6	-	-	CATSDGGAYNSPLHF	TGTGCCACCAGTGATGGTGGTGCGTATAATTCACCCCTCCACTTT
TRBV6-2/TRBV6-3	TRBJ1-2	-	-	CASSYPTQGHPDGYTF	TGTGCCAGCAGTTACCCGACCCAGGGACACCCTGATGGCTACACCTTC
TRBV5-1	TRBJ2-7	-	-	CASSVEGHPYEQYF	TGCGCCAGCAGCGTCGAGGGACACCCCTACGAGCAGTACTTC
TRBV7-9	TRBJ1-3	-	-	CASSSHQGNSGNTIYF	TGTGCCAGCAGCTCGCACCAGGGGAACTCTGGAAACACCATATATTTT
TRBV5-1	TRBJ2-2	-	-	CASSPGRSRGQGELFF	TGCGCCAGCAGCCCCGGCCGTTCAAGGGGACAAGGGGAGCTGTTTTTT
TRBV5-7	TRBJ2-1	few	TRBD2	CASSLPSGGAYNEQFF	TGTGCCAGCAGCTTGCCTAGCGGGGGGGCCTACAATGAGCAGTTCTTC
TRBV19	TRBJ2-3	-	TRBD2	CASKMGLDTDTQYF	TGTGCCAGTAAGATGGGACTAGACACAGATACGCAGTATTTT
TRBV6-2/TRBV6-3	TRBJ1-1	-	-	CASSYDGSYTEAFF	TGTGCCAGCAGTTACGATGGCAGTTACACTGAAGCTTTCTTT
TRBV3-1/TRBV3-2	TRBJ2-3	-	-	CASSQDRRGSGTDTQYF	TGTGCCAGCAGCCAAGATCGTCGGGGGTCAGGAACAGATACGCAGTATTTT
TRBV27	TRBJ2-1	few	TRBD2	CASISGGPNNEQFF	TGTGCCAGTATTAGCGGGGGGCCTAACAATGAGCAGTTCTTC
TRBV3-1/TRBV3-2	TRBJ1-1	-	-	CASSQGGDTEAFF	TGTGCCAGCAGCCAGGGGGGAGATACTGAAGCTTTCTTT
TRBV6-6	TRBJ1-4	-	-	CASSYGGGIEREKLFF	TGTGCCAGCAGTTACGGGGGAGGGATCGAGCGTGAAAAACTGTTTTTT
TRBV30	TRBJ1-5	-	TRBD1	CAWSAGGGQPQHF	TGTGCCTGGAGTGCAGGGGGAGGACAGCCCCAGCATTTT
TRBV6-1	TRBJ1-2	few	TRBD1	CASSDRDRGLHGYTF	TGTGCCAGCAGTGACCGGGACAGGGGGCTTCATGGCTACACCTTC
TRBV7-9	TRBJ1-2	-	-	CASSLEPDILKDYGYTF	TGTGCCAGCAGCTTAGAACCGGACATACTTAAGGACTATGGCTACACCTTC
TRBV18	TRBJ1-2	once	TRBD1	CASSPRTGNILHGYTF	TGTGCCAGCTCACCAAGGACAGGAAACATCTTGCATGGCTACACCTTC
TRBV27	TRBJ1-4	-	-	CASSFSPFREKLFF	TGTGCCAGCAGTTTTTCCCCGTTTCGGGAAAAACTGTTTTTT
TRBV10-3	TRBJ2-1	once	TRBD2	CAISAPLAGDPNEQFF	TGTGCCATCAGTGCGCCACTAGCGGGGGACCCTAATGAGCAGTTCTTC
TRBV7-2	TRBJ2-3	-	TRBD2	CASRAQRGSTDTQYF	TGTGCCAGCAGGGCCCAGCGGGGGAGCACAGATACGCAGTATTTT
TRBV20-1	TRBJ2-1	once	-	CSASQGSNEQFF	TGCAGTGCTAGTCAGGGGTCGAATGAGCAGTTCTTC
TRBV19	TRBJ2-3	-	-	CASSGVSSDTDTQYF	TGTGCCAGTAGTGGAGTTTCCAGTGACACAGATACGCAGTATTTT